The 18 T cell receptor beta chains in this list originate from one sample, sequenced in a study of blood T cells in healthy people across ages. The second PCR ran about 6 to 12 cycles with a sample-barcoded 5' primer and J-beta primers. MiXCR, run by TCRdb on the 5' RACE reads, gives a single entry per CDR3 protein. This sample has 800,000 or so distinct CDR3 sequences, with roughly 25% found just once. The same data also went into a second study, on T cells of mothers and their children.

Sequencing used blood. These receptors were obtained from a boy between 10 and 17 years old in good health.

This clonotype was seen a handful of times. The genes are TRBV29-1 and TRBJ2-6, with D hard to call. Germline CDR1 SQVTM, CDR2 ANQGSEA. This CDR3 is 14 amino acids long. Trimming stripped 4 bases from V and 0 bases from J, with 7 bases between. The CDR3 coding sequence is TGCAGCGTTGTCTTAAGCTCTGGGGCCAACGTCCTGACTTTC. It yields the protein CSVVLSSGANVLTF.

About this clonotype itself: The CDR3 does not end in the conserved phenylalanine or tryptophan, so this is likely a read error. The gene calls are TRBV12-3 or TRBV12-4 and TRBJ2-3, with D unresolved. The CDR3 totals 15 residues. V lost 2 bases and J lost 6, with 15 bases in between. CDR3 sequence: CASSLYTGEWDTQYS. The DNA of the CDR3 is TGTGCCAGCAGTTTATATACGGGCGAGTGGGATACGCAGTATTCT.

V is TRBV20-1 and J is TRBJ1-2, with 10 nucleotides matching TRBD1. The CDR3 is 14 amino acids. V was pared by 6 bases and J by 7 bases, with 11 bases of the junction left unmatched. Germline V CDR1 and CDR2: DFQATT, SNEGSKA (reference sequence). CDR3 in DNA: TGCAGTGCATACCCTCCGGGACAGGGGTTTGGCTACACCTTC. Protein sequence: CSAYPPGQGFGYTF.

The chain uses TRBV12-3 or TRBV12-4 and TRBJ2-5, with D perhaps TRBD1 or TRBD2 (5 bases each). V was cut by 3 bases and J by 2 bases, with 10 bases left in between. The CDR3 runs 14 residues. CDR3 DNA sequence: TGTGCCAGCAGTTTCGGGGCAGAGCAAGAGACCCAGTACTTC. This codes for CASSFGAEQETQYF.

This clonotype has just a few counts. The chain joins TRBV7-9 to TRBJ1-1; 7 bases fit TRBD1. Looked up from germline, CDR1 is SEHNR and CDR2 is FQNEAQ (reference sequence). The J segment lost 4 bases and the V segment lost 5 bases, leaving 10 bases of the junction unmatched. The CDR3 covers 15 residues. The CDR3 protein is CASSALDRAVTEAFF. CDR3 nucleotide sequence: TGTGCCAGCAGCGCCTTAGACAGGGCGGTCACTGAAGCTTTCTTT.

The chain joins TRBV7-8 to TRBJ2-3; D is unclear. Germline V gives CDR1 SGHVS, CDR2 FQNEAQ. Trimming removed 4 bases from V and 2 bases from J, with 13 bases in between. This CDR3 is 15 amino acids long. Here the CDR3 reads CASSSEPRVTDTQYF. The CDR3 coding sequence is TGTGCCAGCAGCTCGGAACCCCGTGTCACAGATACGCAGTATTTT.

The table lists this clonotype with a count of one. Since a much larger clone is just one base distant, this may be a read error. The J gene is TRBJ1-6, the V gene TRBV20-1, with D tentatively TRBD1 (5 bases). CDR3 size: 15 residues. Per the germline V gene, CDR1 is DFQATT and CDR2 is SNEGSKA (reference sequence). CDR3 in DNA: TGCAGTGCCAGGTGGGGGAGCTCCCATAATTCACCCCTCCACTTT. Translation: CSARWGSSHNSPLHF.

The J gene is TRBJ2-5, the V gene TRBV6-6, with 9 bases fitting TRBD1. The DNA end is more similar to TRBJ2-7, so the J call may be wrong. Germline CDR1 MNHNY, CDR2 SVGAGI (reference sequence). The CDR3 sequence is 16 residues long. The CDR3 loop is CASSHPGQGNFYEQYF. The CDR3 DNA sequence: TGTGCCAGCAGTCACCCGGGACAGGGTAATTTTTACGAGCAGTACTTC.

The rearrangement links TRBV20-1 to TRBJ1-1; the D is unclear. CDR3 length: 13 residues. Germline assignment: CDR1 DFQATT and CDR2 SNEGSKA (reference sequence). The V and J ends lost 1 base and 0 bases respectively, with 6 bases between them. CDR3 residues: CSARGWMNTEAFF. For the CDR3, the DNA is TGCAGTGCTAGAGGGTGGATGAACACTGAAGCTTTCTTT.

The chain carries TRBV6-5 and TRBJ2-1, with D perhaps matching TRBD1 or TRBD2 (6 bases each). This CDR3 is 16 amino acids long. The germline gives CDR1 MNHEY, CDR2 SVGAGI. The V gene lost 2 bases and the J gene lost 3 bases, with 14 bases spanning the gap. The chain's CDR3 is CASSYGGGVIYNEQFF. For the CDR3, the DNA is TGTGCCAGCAGTTACGGAGGGGGTGTGATCTACAATGAGCAGTTCTTC.

The J gene is TRBJ1-2, the V gene TRBV20-1, with 9 bases that match TRBD1. V lost 1 base, J lost 4 bases, and 7 bases stayed unmatched. The CDR3 is 15 amino acids. CDR1 and CDR2 (germline): DFQATT, SNEGSKA (reference sequence). The CDR3 protein is CSARGGQGGGYGYTF. The CDR3 nucleotides read TGCAGTGCTAGAGGGGGACAGGGAGGGGGCTATGGCTACACCTTC.

V and J are TRBV4-3 and TRBJ2-2; D is uncertain. V lost 8 bases, J lost 4 bases, and 14 bases lay in between. There are 14 residues in the CDR3. Germline lookup yields CDR1 LGHNA and CDR2 YSLEER. The CDR3 sequence is CASRAFPGTGELFF. The CDR3 DNA sequence: TGCGCCAGCCGGGCGTTCCCTGGCACCGGGGAGCTGTTTTTT.

CDR3 region: CSALPTGPLNQPQHF. The CDR3 DNA sequence: TGCAGTGCTCTACCGACAGGTCCACTTAATCAGCCCCAGCATTTT. The chain uses TRBV20-1 and TRBJ1-5, with D possibly being TRBD1 (6 bases). This CDR3 comprises 15 residues. The germline gives CDR1 DFQATT, CDR2 SNEGSKA (reference sequence). Between the trimmed V and J ends, which lost 5 bases and 4 bases, there was a span of 18 bases.

This clonotype was picked up a small number of times. The chain employs TRBV20-1 and TRBJ2-5; D may match TRBD1 or TRBD2 (5 bases each). The J call may be mistaken, given a closer DNA end match to TRBJ2-7. The CDR3 is made up of 15 amino acids. Germline CDR1 and CDR2: DFQATT and SNEGSKA (reference sequence). CDR3 DNA sequence: TGCAGTGCTAGAGATAGGGAGAGGGGAATTTACGAGCAGTACTTC. Its protein product is CSARDRERGIYEQYF.

The table lists this clonotype with a few counts. DNA for the CDR3: TGTGCCAGCAGTGACATCGGGGCTGTAAAGCAGTACTTC. Translating it yields CASSDIGAVKQYF. This chain uses TRBV2 with TRBJ2-7, with D tentatively TRBD1 or TRBD2 (5 bases each). The V and J ends lost 3 bases and 8 bases respectively, with 14 bases between them. Germline V gene lookup returns CDR1 SNHLY and CDR2 FYNNEI. The CDR3 sequence is 13 residues long.

The V and J genes are TRBV14 and TRBJ1-2; unclear D gene. The V gene's germline CDR1 is SGHDN and CDR2 FVKESK. This CDR3 has 15 amino acids. V was trimmed by 0 bases and J by 8 bases, leaving 16 bases between them. CDR3 sequence reads: CASSQDRLHGWGYTF. The CDR3 bases are TGTGCCAGCAGCCAAGATCGGCTGCACGGCTGGGGCTACACCTTC.

This CDR3 is CASSPRGRREYEQYF. The CDR3 DNA sequence: TGTGCCAGCAGTCCCCGAGGACGGAGGGAGTACGAGCAGTACTTC. V is TRBV28 and J is TRBJ2-7, with D possibly being TRBD2 (6 bases). The CDR3 covers 15 residues. Germline CDR1 and CDR2: MDHEN and SYDVKM. Trimming took 5 bases from V and 4 from J, leaving 18 bases between them.

This clonotype was seen a handful of times. The V and J genes are TRBV5-1 and TRBJ1-5; D is perhaps TRBD1 (6 bases). With 3 bases removed from V and 5 bases from J, the gap between germline ends came to 15 bases. The V gene's germline CDR1 is SGHRS and CDR2 YFSETQ. The CDR3 runs 15 residues. The CDR3 sequence: CASSSAGGPDQPQHF. The CDR3 DNA is TGCGCCAGCAGCTCCGCTGGGGGCCCAGATCAGCCCCAGCATTTT.